What follows describes a single TCR beta chain. From germline, CDR1 is SGHDT and CDR2 YYEEEE. This CDR3 has 17 residues. The V gene lost 7 bases and the J gene lost 0 bases, with 19 bases spanning the gap. These data come from a study of identical twins. TCRdb reprocessed the 5' RACE reads via MiXCR and lists one record per CDR3 protein. Of under 250,000 distinct CDR3 sequences in the sample, less than 8% are singletons; the top ten hold about 2%. The same specimen was also included in a second study, on yellow fever vaccine responses in identical twins.

The source of this sequence is a woman aged 18 to 35 in good health. The rearrangement links TRBV5-6 to TRBJ1-4; D unresolved. Sequencing was carried out using memory (CD45RO+) T cells sorted from blood. CDR3 region: CASDRMGASPTNEKLFF. The CDR3 coding sequence is TGTGCCAGCGATCGCATGGGAGCCAGTCCAACTAATGAAAAACTGTTTTTT. Filled out from reference TRBV5-6 and TRBJ1-4, the complete variable domain reads DAGVTQSPTHLIKTRGQQVTLRCSPKSGHDTVSWYQQALGQGPQFIFQYYEEEERQRGNFPDRFSGHQFPNYSSELNVNALLLGDSALYLCASDRMGASPTNEKLFFGSGTQLSVL.